Presented here are 19 T cell receptor beta chains from one specimen sequenced in a study of post-analysis software for immune sequencing data. Findings of the study overall: Patients had higher frequencies than controls of about 5 TRBV segments, including TRBV5-6, TRBV5-1 and TRBV20-1.

Built from TCR beta cDNA, the libraries had unique molecular identifiers in them. MiXCR, applied by TCRdb to the PCR reads, yields one record per CDR3 protein. Among hundreds of thousands of distinct CDR3 sequences listed, 55% to 60% were seen once. These receptors' antigens are unknown. The sequenced sample consisted of blood. The receptors stem from a girl aged 2 to 10 with multiple sclerosis.

This chain uses TRBV7-6 with TRBJ1-4; D is ambiguous. The CDR3 has 17 amino acids. Germline assignment: CDR1 SGHVS and CDR2 FNYEAQ. Trimming took off 1 base at V and 8 bases at J, with 20 bases between the two ends. DNA for the CDR3: TGTGCCAGCAGCTTAGGTTATAAGGGCTCCAGAGACGAAAAACTGTTTTTT. Encoded protein: CASSLGYKGSRDEKLFF.

V is TRBV7-2 and J is TRBJ2-4; weak D call: TRBD1 (5 bases). Germline CDR1 SGHTA, CDR2 FQGNSA. The CDR3 extends over 16 amino acids. Deletions cut 5 bases from V and 0 bases from J, with 14 bases between. This CDR3 reads CASSRLQGLAKNIQYF. CDR3 in DNA: TGTGCCAGCAGCCGCCTCCAGGGCCTAGCCAAAAACATTCAGTACTTC.

The chain has TRBV27 and TRBJ1-4; TRBD1 matches at 7 bases. After removal of 4 bases from V and 2 bases from J, the junction contained 4 bases not matched to a gene. The CDR3 covers 15 residues. Germline values: CDR1 MNHEY, CDR2 SMNVEV (reference sequence). The CDR3: CASSWTGSTNEKLFF. CDR3 sequence (DNA): TGTGCCAGCAGTTGGACAGGCAGTACTAATGAAAAACTGTTTTTT.

This clonotype was seen a handful of times. The chain uses TRBV7-2 and TRBJ2-3, with D possibly matching TRBD2 (6 bases). Per germline, CDR1 SGHTA and CDR2 FQGNSA. Trimming shortened V by 7 bases and J by 2 bases, and 16 bases separated the two germline ends. CDR3 length: 15 amino acids. CDR3 bases: TGTGCCAGCACCGACGGGAGCAGATTCACAGATACGCAGTATTTT. Protein sequence: CASTDGSRFTDTQYF.

This chain connects TRBV9 to TRBJ2-3; tentative D call: TRBD2 (6 bases). CDR3 length: 16 amino acids. Germline V CDR1 and CDR2: SGDLS, YYNGEE. Trimming pared 1 base from V and 2 bases from J, leaving 14 bases between. Here the CDR3 reads CASSVTSGGNTDTQYF. CDR3 sequence (DNA): TGTGCCAGCAGCGTAACGTCCGGGGGTAACACAGATACGCAGTATTTT. Variable domain in full (rest from reference TRBV9 and TRBJ2-3): DSGVTQTPKHLITATGQRVTLRCSPRSGDLSVYWYQQSLDQGLQFLIQYYNGEERAKGNILERFSAQQFPDLHSELNLSSLELGDSALYFCASSVTSGGNTDTQYFGPGTRLTVL.

In this sample, this clonotype turned up many times. This chain uses TRBV7-7 with TRBJ2-3, with D tentatively TRBD1 or TRBD2 (6 bases each). The V gene lost 3 bases and the J gene lost 3 bases, with 13 bases spanning the gap. The CDR3 consists of 15 residues. CDR1 and CDR2 (germline): SSHAT, FNYEAQ (reference sequence). In DNA form, the CDR3 reads TGTGCCAGCAGCTTGGGGGGCCACGAAACAGATACGCAGTATTTT. It yields the protein CASSLGGHETDTQYF.

On this clonotype: This may be a read error: a much more frequent sequence differs by one nucleotide. The J gene is TRBJ2-3, the V gene TRBV5-5; 11 bases align to TRBD2. Germline CDR1 SGHKS, CDR2 YYEKEE (reference sequence). CDR3 size: 17 residues. The CDR3 reads CASSLIRLAGGADTRYF. The DNA for the CDR3 is TGTGCCAGCAGCTTGATTCGCCTAGCGGGAGGTGCAGATACGCGGTATTTT.

CDR3 region: CASSYGSRITSEQFF. CDR3 nucleotides: TGTGCCAGCAGTTACGGATCCCGGATTACCAGTGAGCAGTTCTTC. V gene TRBV6-6 combines with J gene TRBJ2-1, with D unclear. V lost 2 bases and J lost 9, with 17 bases in between. The CDR3 extends over 15 amino acids. CDR1 MNHNY and CDR2 SVGAGI come from the germline V gene (reference sequence).

This clonotype occurred once. The chain joins TRBV11-2 to TRBJ2-4; D call uncertain. There are 15 residues in the CDR3. V lost 7 bases to trimming and J lost 7 bases, with 20 bases between them. Germline V lookup: CDR1 SGHAT, CDR2 FQNNGV. The CDR3 reads CASTLTWGNGNIQYF. DNA for the CDR3: TGTGCCAGCACCCTAACGTGGGGAAACGGGAACATTCAGTACTTC.

V and J are TRBV7-2 and TRBJ2-3; 8 nucleotides align to TRBD2. After removal of 9 bases from V and 6 bases from J, the junction contained 11 bases not matched to a gene. The CDR3 length is 14 residues. Germline CDR1 is SGHTA and CDR2 is FQGNSA. The chain's CDR3 is CASSVGGGWDTQYF. The CDR3 nucleotides are TGTGCCAGTTCGGTGGGCGGGGGGTGGGATACGCAGTATTTT.

This chain joins TRBV10-2 and TRBJ2-5; 11 bases match TRBD2. The CDR3 runs to 15 residues. V shed 8 bases and J 5 bases; nucleotides not matched to a gene: 10. Germline V CDR1 and CDR2: WSHSY, SAAADI. The DNA for the CDR3 is TGCGCCAGCGGCATAGCGGGAGGGCCCGGGGAGACCCAGTACTTC. Translation gives CASGIAGGPGETQYF.

The chain combines TRBV25-1 with TRBJ2-1; no firm D call. V dropped 2 bases and J dropped 10 bases, with 9 bases sitting between them. Germline V gives CDR1 MGHDK, CDR2 SYGVNS. The CDR3 has 12 residues. The CDR3 nucleotides read TGTGCCAGCAGTGAAGGCCTCAGAGAGCAGTTCTTC. Protein sequence: CASSEGLREQFF.

This clonotype was seen only a few times. V usage is TRBV6-4 and J usage is TRBJ2-1, with 11 bases identical to TRBD2. The junction had 0 bases not matched to a gene; V was cut back by 3 bases and J by 2 bases. The CDR3 covers 15 residues. Germline loops: CDR1 MRHNA, CDR2 SNTAGT. The CDR3 DNA reads TGTGCCAGCAGTGAGACTAGCGGGACCTACAATGAGCAGTTCTTC. It yields the protein CASSETSGTYNEQFF.

The chain links TRBV5-1 to TRBJ2-1; weak D call: TRBD1 (7 bases). Germline assignment: CDR1 SGHRS and CDR2 YFSETQ. V lost 1 base and J 6 bases, leaving 11 bases between the germline ends. The CDR3 is 14 residues long. The CDR3 nucleotides read TGCGCCAGCAGCTTGCCGGGGGACAGCAATGAGCAGTTCTTC. It encodes CASSLPGDSNEQFF. The full variable domain, its missing parts supplied by reference TRBV5-1 and TRBJ2-1, is KAGVTQTPRYLIKTRGQQVTLSCSPISGHRSVSWYQQTPGQGLQFLFEYFSETQRNKGNFPGRFSGRQFSNSRSEMNVSTLELGDSALYLCASSLPGDSNEQFFGPGTRLTVL.

V usage is TRBV30 and J usage is TRBJ2-5; TRBD1 aligns across 8 bases. The J call is in doubt because the DNA end fits TRBJ2-7 better. This CDR3 is built from 11 residues. In germline, CDR1 is GTSNPN, CDR2 SVGIG (reference sequence). CDR3 DNA: TGTGCCTGGGGACAGGGAGGCGAGCAGTACTTC. This codes for CAWGQGGEQYF.

The V gene is TRBV5-1, the J gene TRBJ2-4; D unresolved. The CDR3 sequence is 14 residues long. V was shortened by 4 bases and J by 2 bases, with 10 bases between the two germline ends. CDR1 SGHRS and CDR2 YFSETQ come from the germline V gene. The CDR3 loop is CASSPSESKNIQYF. For the CDR3, the DNA is TGCGCCAGCAGCCCCAGTGAGTCCAAAAACATTCAGTACTTC.

V is TRBV30 and J is TRBJ2-4; TRBD1 or TRBD2 may be the D gene (5 bases each). Trimming cost V 2 bases and J 3 bases, with 8 bases left between them. This CDR3 is built from 13 residues. Germline-derived CDR1 and CDR2 are GTSNPN and SVGIG (reference sequence). CDR3 region: CAWSRDLKNIQYF. The DNA of the CDR3 is TGTGCCTGGAGTCGGGACCTCAAAAACATTCAGTACTTC.

The chain combines TRBV9 with TRBJ2-5; possible D gene TRBD1, 5 bases. The germline V gene encodes CDR1 SGDLS and CDR2 YYNGEE. There are 15 residues in the CDR3. Trimming stripped 0 bases from V and 4 bases from J, with 13 bases between. Here the CDR3 reads CASSVGRAGRETQYF. The CDR3 DNA is TGTGCCAGCAGCGTAGGACGGGCAGGGCGAGAGACCCAGTACTTC.

The rearrangement links TRBV7-9 to TRBJ2-7; TRBD1 matches 10 bases. The CDR3 spans 15 residues. V lost 5 bases and J lost 5; bases outside the gene matches: 9. Germline V lookup: CDR1 SEHNR, CDR2 FQNEAQ (reference sequence). For the CDR3, the DNA is TGTGCCAGCAGCCCGGGACAGGGGAAGAGCGACGAGCAGTACTTC. Protein product: CASSPGQGKSDEQYF.